This T cell receptor beta chain was retrieved from a study of blood T cell repertoires in COVID-19 (dated by TCRdb to about 2020). For the wider study: Samples from collaborators originated in the United States, Italy and Spain and spanned both the acute and convalescent phases of COVID-19. The prospective study material was composed of cDNA or gDNA derived from T cells, B-cell-depleted T cells, or PBMCs. Deeply sampled blood TCRbeta repertoires from subjects exposed to, actively infected with, or recovered from COVID-19 were included in the dataset. The repertoires were released in a freely available public database meant as a resource for research on the immune response to SARS-CoV-2. The samples were drawn from two sources: the first 160 participants of the ongoing ImmuneRACE study, and fewer than 1,500 subjects contributed by 6 global collaborators. Sample metadata almost always included a de-identified subject ID, COVID-19 status, age in years and sex. Where HLA class I and class II types were available, the types were taken from metadata supplied by the sample provider, not from assay-based typing. Broader findings and caveats from the paper: How much clinical and demographic metadata was included differed by source and by participant, and the metadata was provided uncurated.

Enrolling through a virtual design, the prospective study's participants ranged in age from about 18 to 89 years and lived across 24 United States geographic areas. To assign participants to cohorts, the prospective study relied on clinical history that participants themselves reported in a screening survey and a study questionnaire. In the prospective study, whole blood, serum and a nasopharyngeal or oropharyngeal swab were collected from each participant by mobile phlebotomists. Prospective study participants could optionally give additional blood draws and questionnaires over an approximately two-month period. Before DNA extraction, blood samples from the prospective study were shipped at room temperature or frozen. The V and J ends are trimmed by 2 bases and 5 bases, leaving 9 bases between them. Reading the germline V gene gives CDR1 KGHSH and CDR2 LQKENI. From the cysteine up to the phenylalanine, the CDR3 has a length of 13 residues. Only CDR3 DNA remains: 39 bases, in frame from the first base.

TCRbeta CDR3 regions were amplified from genomic DNA using the immunoSEQ Assay, a bias-controlled multiplex PCR. In the paper's pipeline: Within the assay, amplification of reference gene primers was used to estimate how many nucleated cells each sample contained. To quantify the absolute abundance of each unique TCRbeta CDR3 rearrangement, sequence reads were collapsed and filtered. For each sample, productive Simpson clonality was calculated by taking the square root of Simpson's diversity index across productive rearrangements. The table was pulled from immuneACCESS by TCRdb, which kept in-frame rearrangements only. Such tables lose some clones; where checked, under half of the loss comes from unresolved V genes, and the rest has no known cause. D and trimming were read from the DNA, whereas the V and J calls and clone size are those reported in that table. The sample table shows roughly 240,000 clones, and 85% are seen once. Approximately 8.6% of the sample goes to the ten largest clones.

This clone has only one observation. Its binding antigen is unknown. Base qualities are not recorded, but no much larger clone differs from it by a single base. Sample: PBMCs or T cells enriched from blood (not recorded which). The chain is made from TRBV18 and TRBJ2-5; no confident D gene assignment can be made. This TCR was sampled from a woman aged 45-60 years with acute COVID-19. The encoded CDR3 is CASSPEWSETQYF. In nucleotides, the sequence is TGTGCCAGCTCACCAGAGTGGTCGGAGACCCAGTACTTC.